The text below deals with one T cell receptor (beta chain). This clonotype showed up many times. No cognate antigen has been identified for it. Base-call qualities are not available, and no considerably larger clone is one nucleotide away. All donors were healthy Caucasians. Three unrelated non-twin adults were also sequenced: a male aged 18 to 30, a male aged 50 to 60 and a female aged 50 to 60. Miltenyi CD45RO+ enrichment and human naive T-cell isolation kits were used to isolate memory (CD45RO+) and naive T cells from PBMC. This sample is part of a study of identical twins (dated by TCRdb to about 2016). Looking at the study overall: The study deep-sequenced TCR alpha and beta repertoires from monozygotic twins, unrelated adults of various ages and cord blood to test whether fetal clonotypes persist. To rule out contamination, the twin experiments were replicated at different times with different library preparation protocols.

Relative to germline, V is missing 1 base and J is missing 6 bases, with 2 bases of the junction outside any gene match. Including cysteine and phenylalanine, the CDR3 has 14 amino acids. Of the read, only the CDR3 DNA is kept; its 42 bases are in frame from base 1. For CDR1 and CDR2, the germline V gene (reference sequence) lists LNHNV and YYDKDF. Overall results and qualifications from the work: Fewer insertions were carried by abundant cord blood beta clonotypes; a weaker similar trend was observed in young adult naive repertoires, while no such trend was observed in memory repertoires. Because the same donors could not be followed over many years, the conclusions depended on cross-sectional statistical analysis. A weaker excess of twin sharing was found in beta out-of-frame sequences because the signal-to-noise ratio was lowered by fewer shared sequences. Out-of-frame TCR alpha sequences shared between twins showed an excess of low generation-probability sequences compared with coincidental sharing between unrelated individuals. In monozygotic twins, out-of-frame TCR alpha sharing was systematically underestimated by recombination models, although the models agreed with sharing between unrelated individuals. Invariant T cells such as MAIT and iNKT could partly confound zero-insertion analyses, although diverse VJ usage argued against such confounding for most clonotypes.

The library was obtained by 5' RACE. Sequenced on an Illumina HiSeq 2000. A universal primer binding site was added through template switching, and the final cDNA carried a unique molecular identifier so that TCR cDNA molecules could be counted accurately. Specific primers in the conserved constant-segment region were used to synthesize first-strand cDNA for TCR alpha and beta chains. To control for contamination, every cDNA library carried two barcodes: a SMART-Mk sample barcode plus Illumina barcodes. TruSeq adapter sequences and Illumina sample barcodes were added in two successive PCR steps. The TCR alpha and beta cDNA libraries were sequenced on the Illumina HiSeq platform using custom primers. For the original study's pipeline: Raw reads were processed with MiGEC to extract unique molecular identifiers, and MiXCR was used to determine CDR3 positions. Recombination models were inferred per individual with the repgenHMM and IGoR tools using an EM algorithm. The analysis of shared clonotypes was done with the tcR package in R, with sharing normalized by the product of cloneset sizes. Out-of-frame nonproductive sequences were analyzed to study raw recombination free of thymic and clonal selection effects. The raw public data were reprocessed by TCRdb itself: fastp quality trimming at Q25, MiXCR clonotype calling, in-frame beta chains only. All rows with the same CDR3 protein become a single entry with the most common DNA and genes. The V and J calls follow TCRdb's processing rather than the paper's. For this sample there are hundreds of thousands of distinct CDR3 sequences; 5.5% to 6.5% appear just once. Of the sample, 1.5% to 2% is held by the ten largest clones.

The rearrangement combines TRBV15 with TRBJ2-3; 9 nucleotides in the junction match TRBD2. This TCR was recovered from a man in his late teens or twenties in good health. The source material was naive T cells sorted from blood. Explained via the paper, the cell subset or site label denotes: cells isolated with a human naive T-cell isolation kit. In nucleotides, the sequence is TGTGCCACCAGCAGAGTAGCGGGAGCCGATACGCAGTATTTT. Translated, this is CATSRVAGADTQYF.